The 29 T cell receptor beta chains reported below all come from one sample, sequenced in a study of spatial heterogeneity in lung cancer (dated by TCRdb to about 2019). Libraries came from 5' RACE. The instrument given in TCRdb is NextSeq 500. TCRdb handled the public reads itself, with Q25 trimming in fastp and clone calling in MiXCR, and kept productive beta chains. Rows are combined by CDR3 protein, so each entry shows the most common genes and DNA. The sample table shows just under 45,000 distinct CDR3 sequences, and around 21% are seen once. Of the sample, about 7.7% is held by the ten largest clones. The time point label for this specimen denotes: blood at routine non-recurrence follow-up after resection. Source: PBMCs, taken at follow-up. These receptors originate from a female donor with early-stage non-small cell lung cancer.

This clonotype was found many times. V usage is TRBV7-6 and J usage is TRBJ2-5; TRBD2 might be the D (6 bases). The CDR3 extends over 13 amino acids. CDR1 SGHVS and CDR2 FNYEAQ come from the germline V gene. Deletions cut 5 bases from V and 5 bases from J, with 12 bases between. CDR3 coding DNA: TGTGCCAGCAGCCCTGCAGGGAGGGAGACCCAGTACTTC. This translates into CASSPAGRETQYF.

This clonotype has only one observation. A much bigger clone sits one base away, suggesting this may be a read error. This rearrangement joins TRBV15 to TRBJ2-3; unclear D gene. CDR1 and CDR2 from the germline V gene are LNHNV and YYDKDF (reference sequence). This CDR3 region has 13 residues. Written as DNA, the CDR3 is TGTACCACCAGCTACGAGAGCACAGATACGCAGTATTTT. Translating gives CTTSYESTDTQYF.

The J gene is TRBJ2-7, the V gene TRBV11-2, with TRBD1 identical over 9 bases. The CDR3 contains 14 residues. Trimming removed 6 bases from V and 4 bases from J; junction bases left unmatched: 7. From germline, CDR1 is SGHAT and CDR2 FQNNGV. This chain's CDR3 is CASSPTGGRYEQYF. CDR3 nucleotide sequence: TGTGCCAGCAGTCCCACAGGGGGCCGGTACGAGCAGTACTTC.

The genes are TRBV7-9 and TRBJ1-2, with TRBD1 matching 8 bases. Germline values: CDR1 SEHNR, CDR2 FQNEAQ (reference sequence). Trimming at V came to 4 bases and at J to 2 bases, leaving 6 bases not matched to a gene. CDR3 size: 15 residues. CDR3 sequence (DNA): TGTGCCAGCAGCTCACCGGGACAGGAGAACTATGGCTACACCTTC. Translation: CASSSPGQENYGYTF.

This clonotype occurred many times. The chain recombines TRBV5-1 with TRBJ2-2, with D tentatively TRBD1 (6 bases). V was shortened by 4 bases and J by 0 bases, with 10 bases between the two germline ends. This CDR3 contains 15 residues. Germline assignment: CDR1 SGHRS and CDR2 YFSETQ. This chain's CDR3 is CASSPGQPNTGELFF. The CDR3 nucleotides are TGCGCCAGCAGCCCGGGACAACCGAACACCGGGGAGCTGTTTTTT. The full variable domain, its missing parts supplied by reference TRBV5-1 and TRBJ2-2, is KAGVTQTPRYLIKTRGQQVTLSCSPISGHRSVSWYQQTPGQGLQFLFEYFSETQRNKGNFPGRFSGRQFSNSRSEMNVSTLELGDSALYLCASSPGQPNTGELFFGEGSRLTVL.

This clonotype was picked up many times. This sequence joins TRBV6-2 or TRBV6-3 and TRBJ2-7; tentatively, D is TRBD2 (6 bases). Looked up from germline, CDR1 is MNHEY and CDR2 is SVGEGT. The CDR3 has 14 residues. V lost 8 bases, J lost 4 bases, and 18 bases lay in between. The CDR3 region is CASGEPTRVYEQYV. DNA for the CDR3: TGTGCCAGCGGCGAGCCGACTAGAGTTTACGAGCAGTACGTC.

This clonotype was counted ten times or more. The chain is built from TRBV6-5 and TRBJ2-5; D may be TRBD1 (5 bases). Germline V lookup: CDR1 MNHEY, CDR2 SVGAGI. Trimming took off 5 bases at V and 5 bases at J, with 9 bases between the two ends. The CDR3 has 12 residues. The CDR3 region is CASSGQQETQYF. In nucleotides, the CDR3 is TGTGCCAGCAGTGGACAACAGGAGACCCAGTACTTC.

This clonotype was counted between two and nine times. V usage is TRBV10-3 and J usage is TRBJ2-5; 8 positions agree with TRBD2. V was pared by 10 bases and J by 4 bases, with 8 bases of the junction left unmatched. Germline assignment: CDR1 ENHRY and CDR2 SYGVKD. CDR3 length: 13 residues. CDR3 sequence (DNA): TGTGCCACCTCGGGGGGGCCCGGAGAGACCCAGTACTTC. Its translation: CATSGGPGETQYF.

This clonotype occurred a few times. J is TRBJ2-7 and V is TRBV11-2, with a weak D call TRBD1 (6 bases). The germline V and J ends were trimmed by 5 bases and 4 bases, with 9 bases remaining between them. CDR1 and CDR2 from the germline V gene are SGHAT and FQNNGV. The CDR3 spans 12 residues. The chain's CDR3 is CASSPTGYEQYF. CDR3 bases: TGTGCCAGCAGCCCTACAGGGTACGAGCAGTACTTC.

This chain joins TRBV7-9 and TRBJ2-5; 8 nucleotides align to TRBD1. The CDR3 length is 14 residues. The ends lost 3 bases at V and 5 bases at J; junction bases unmatched: 5. Germline CDR1 SEHNR, CDR2 FQNEAQ (reference sequence). The CDR3 DNA reads as TGTGCCAGCAGCTTCACAGGGGGTGAGGAGACCCAGTACTTC. This gives the protein CASSFTGGEETQYF.

This clonotype showed up many times. The chain uses TRBV11-2 and TRBJ2-5; D call uncertain. The V end lost 0 bases, the J end lost 4 bases, and 12 bases lay between the germline ends. The CDR3 loop spans 15 amino acids. CDR1 and CDR2 (germline): SGHAT, FQNNGV. CDR3 DNA: TGTGCCAGCAGCTTAGATCGTGCTATGGTAGAGACCCAGTACTTC. Its protein product is CASSLDRAMVETQYF.

The chain employs TRBV13 and TRBJ1-1; D unresolved. The V and J ends lost 5 bases and 1 base respectively, with 20 bases between them. Germline values: CDR1 PRHDT, CDR2 FYEKMQ (reference sequence). This CDR3 spans 17 amino acids. CDR3 coding DNA: TGTGCCAGCAGCATTACAAGCAGGATGATAAAGAACACTGAAGCTTTCTTT. The encoded protein is CASSITSRMIKNTEAFF.

The chain combines TRBV5-1 with TRBJ2-3; no firm D call. This CDR3 contains 15 residues. Germline CDR1 is SGHRS and CDR2 is YFSETQ. V lost 4 bases to trimming and J lost 2 bases, with 14 bases between them. CDR3 DNA: TGCGCCAGCAGCATTACCGCGGCACACACAGATACGCAGTATTTT. Its protein is CASSITAAHTDTQYF.

This rearrangement joins TRBV28 to TRBJ2-7; no clear D gene. Looked up from germline, CDR1 is MDHEN and CDR2 is SYDVKM. V dropped 6 bases and J dropped 4 bases, with 16 bases sitting between them. The CDR3 sequence is 14 residues long. The CDR3 here is CASRVVGNQYEQYF. The CDR3 DNA reads TGTGCCAGCAGGGTGGTAGGCAATCAATACGAGCAGTACTTC.

This clonotype was found many times. The chain joins TRBV23-1 to TRBJ1-2; D call uncertain. TRBV23-1 belongs to the ORF category, with a function that is uncertain. Trimming removed 4 bases from V and 4 bases from J, with 22 bases in between. This CDR3 has 17 residues. The CDR3 is CASSPPEGESIPYGYTF. Written as DNA, the CDR3 is TGCGCCAGCAGTCCCCCGGAAGGAGAATCTATTCCCTATGGCTACACCTTC.

The genes are TRBV10-3 and TRBJ2-5, with 8 bases lining up with TRBD2. This CDR3 spans 13 amino acids. The germline CDR1 and CDR2 sequences are ENHRY and SYGVKD. The V gene end was trimmed by 7 bases and the J gene end by 5 bases; junction bases not matched to a gene: 6. The CDR3: CAINQREMETQYF. CDR3 coding DNA: TGTGCCATCAACCAGCGGGAGATGGAGACCCAGTACTTC.

This clonotype was seen ten or more times. The V gene is TRBV5-1, the J gene TRBJ2-1; the D is unclear. This CDR3 spans 14 amino acids. V was pared by 0 bases and J by 4 bases, with 8 bases between. Germline V gene data show CDR1 as SGHRS and CDR2 as YFSETQ. The chain's CDR3 is CASSLVWRYNEQFF. The CDR3 nucleotides read TGCGCCAGCAGCTTGGTATGGCGATACAATGAGCAGTTCTTC.

The chain uses TRBV6-6 and TRBJ2-1; D gene unclear. Germline-derived CDR1 and CDR2 are MNHNY and SVGAGI (reference sequence). CDR3 length: 14 residues. The germline V and J ends were trimmed by 2 bases and 9 bases, with 14 bases remaining between them. The DNA of the CDR3 is TGTGCCAGCAGTTACCGCCTTGTGGCAACTGAGCAGTTCTTC. The encoded protein is CASSYRLVATEQFF.

The rearrangement links TRBV4-1 to TRBJ1-6; D uncertain. There are 12 residues in the CDR3. Trimming took 4 bases from V and 9 from J, leaving 7 bases between them. CDR1 is MGHRA, CDR2 YSYEKL, per germline. CDR3 DNA: TGCGCCAGCAGCCGGACCGGTTCACCCCTCCACTTT. Protein product: CASSRTGSPLHF.

The rearrangement joins TRBV3-1 to TRBJ2-2; D may correspond to TRBD1 or TRBD2 (5 bases each). The CDR3 has 16 amino acids. Germline V gives CDR1 LGHDT, CDR2 YNNKEL (reference sequence). The V end was cut by 4 bases, the J end by 5 bases, with 17 bases between. The CDR3 sequence is CASSPFEGLGTGELFF. In DNA, the CDR3 is TGTGCCAGCAGCCCCTTCGAGGGGCTCGGGACCGGGGAGCTGTTTTTT.

This clonotype was counted at least ten times. The chain links TRBV18 to TRBJ2-7; D remains ambiguous. Germline CDR1 reads KGHSH; CDR2 reads LQKENI. This CDR3 contains 13 residues. Trimming stripped 5 bases from V and 7 bases from J, with 15 bases between. CDR3 region: CASSAGDLREQYF. Written as DNA, the CDR3 is TGTGCCAGCTCAGCAGGTGATCTACGAGAGCAGTACTTC.

This clonotype was picked up a small number of times. The chain employs TRBV25-1 and TRBJ1-2; D remains unclear. Germline lookup yields CDR1 MGHDK and CDR2 SYGVNS. Trimming took off 5 bases at V and 5 bases at J, with 21 bases between the two ends. This CDR3 comprises 16 residues. The CDR3 DNA sequence: TGTGCCAGCAGTCTAGGAAGCACAGAATTCCTTTATGGCTACACCTTC. Protein: CASSLGSTEFLYGYTF.

The chain uses TRBV5-4 and TRBJ2-2; 9 bases match TRBD2. The CDR3 sequence is 15 residues long. Germline loops: CDR1 SGHNT, CDR2 YYREEE (reference sequence). Germline trimming cut 4 bases from V and 8 bases from J; bases unmatched to any gene: 9. This CDR3 reads CASSPGLAGLGELFF. The CDR3 region has the DNA TGTGCCAGCAGCCCGGGACTAGCTGGTCTGGGGGAGCTGTTTTTT.

The J gene is TRBJ1-6, the V gene TRBV5-6, with D maybe TRBD1 (5 bases). There are 15 residues in the CDR3. Trimming took off 3 bases at V and 10 bases at J, with 17 bases between the two ends. Germline V gene lookup returns CDR1 SGHDT and CDR2 YYEEEE. The CDR3 DNA is TGTGCCAGCAGCTCCGTCCCGGGACCGGAATCACCCCTCCACTTT. Amino acids: CASSSVPGPESPLHF.

This clonotype was found once. The chain combines TRBV29-1 with TRBJ1-2; perhaps TRBD1 as D (5 bases). Germline values: CDR1 SQVTM, CDR2 ANQGSEA. V was trimmed by 4 bases and J by 4 bases, leaving 19 bases between them. CDR3 size: 15 residues. The CDR3 DNA is TGCAGCGTTGGGACACTCTCCAAAGGATTCTATGGCTACACCTTC. It yields the protein CSVGTLSKGFYGYTF.

The chain couples TRBV7-8 to TRBJ2-5; unclear D gene. The V gene's germline CDR1 is SGHVS and CDR2 FQNEAQ. This CDR3 is 12 amino acids long. The ends were cut back, 1 base at V and 10 bases at J, with 10 bases in the middle. As DNA, the CDR3 is TGTGCCAGCAGCTTAGATTCCTCAATCCAGTACTTC. Protein sequence: CASSLDSSIQYF.

The chain joins TRBV12-3 or TRBV12-4 to TRBJ1-5; no reliable D call. The CDR3 has 14 amino acids. The V and J ends lost 3 bases and 0 bases respectively, with 6 bases between them. In nucleotides, the CDR3 is TGTGCCAGCAGTTTGTTTTATAGCAATCAGCCCCAGCATTTT. Its protein product is CASSLFYSNQPQHF.

This sequence joins TRBV11-2 and TRBJ2-7, with TRBD1 matching over 8 bases. The CDR3 has 14 residues. Germline loops: CDR1 SGHAT, CDR2 FQNNGV. With 4 bases clipped from V and 4 bases from J, the junction kept 6 bases outside the gene matches. CDR3 protein: CASSSGQGVYEQYF. CDR3 bases: TGTGCCAGCAGCTCCGGACAGGGTGTATACGAGCAGTACTTC.

This clonotype has a count of ten or more. The chain is built from TRBV18 and TRBJ1-5, with 7 nucleotides matching TRBD1. The CDR3 spans 16 residues. The V gene's germline CDR1 is KGHSH and CDR2 LQKENI. Unmatched junction bases numbered 8, after V lost 2 bases and J lost 4 bases. CDR3 in DNA: TGTGCCAGCTCACCATTCCCACAGGGGCCTAATCAGCCCCAGCATTTT. Its protein is CASSPFPQGPNQPQHF. Together with reference TRBV18 and TRBJ1-5, the CDR3 gives the full variable domain: NAGVMQNPRHLVRRRGQEARLRCSPMKGHSHVYWYRQLPEEGLKFMVYLQKENIIDESGMPKERFSAEFPKEGPSILRIQQVVRGDSAAYFCASSPFPQGPNQPQHFGDGTRLSIL.